Each of the 16 T cell receptor beta chains below was sequenced from the same sample in a study of T-cell memory formation after mild COVID-19. In TCRdb, the 5' RACE reads were re-called with MiXCR into one record per CDR3 protein. This repertoire shows hundreds of thousands of distinct CDR3 sequences, around 21% found once; its top ten account for 12%. The sample comprised PBMCs or a T cell subset sorted from them (not recorded which). The source of these receptors is an adult woman who had mild COVID-19 (a few samples of this study predate the infection). Cell type and time point are not known.

The genes are TRBV7-9 and TRBJ2-3; D might be TRBD2 (6 bases). Germline V gives CDR1 SEHNR, CDR2 FQNEAQ (reference sequence). The ends were cut back, 7 bases at V and 0 bases at J, with 14 bases in the middle. This CDR3 has 15 residues. The CDR3 loop reads CASNLPSGSTDTQYF. CDR3 DNA sequence: TGTGCCAGCAACCTCCCCAGCGGGAGCACAGATACGCAGTATTTT.

The chain combines TRBV20-1 with TRBJ2-3; 8 nucleotides match TRBD2. With 7 bases clipped from V and 0 bases from J, the junction kept 6 bases outside the gene matches. CDR3 size: 14 residues. Germline-derived CDR1 and CDR2 are DFQATT and SNEGSKA (reference sequence). Here the CDR3 DNA reads TGCAGTGTCCGGGAGGGCCCTAGCACAGATACGCAGTATTTT. It yields the protein CSVREGPSTDTQYF.

This clonotype was seen many times. The chain joins TRBV4-2 to TRBJ2-7, with 7 positions matching TRBD1. The length of the CDR3 is 15 residues. The germline V gene encodes CDR1 LGHNA and CDR2 YNFKEQ. Unmatched junction bases numbered 2, after V lost 0 bases and J lost 0 bases. The chain's CDR3 is CASSQEQGSSYEQYF. Here the CDR3 DNA reads TGTGCCAGCAGCCAAGAACAGGGGAGCTCCTACGAGCAGTACTTC.

In this sample, this clonotype turned up a few times. This sequence joins TRBV19 and TRBJ1-1; D might be TRBD1 (6 bases). The germline V gene has CDR1 LNHDA and CDR2 SQIVND (reference sequence). The CDR3 consists of 21 residues. Trimming removed 6 bases at V and 0 bases at J, with 32 bases between. DNA of the CDR3: TGTGCCAGTAGGACTGGACAGCGCAAAAGACCCAAAATGGGGATGAACACTGAAGCTTTCTTT. Amino acid sequence: CASRTGQRKRPKMGMNTEAFF. Full variable domain (remainder filled in from reference TRBV19 and TRBJ1-1): DGGITQSPKYLFRKEGQNVTLSCEQNLNHDAMYWYRQDPGQGLRLIYYSQIVNDFQKGDIAEGYSVSREKKESFPLTVTSAQKNPTAFYLCASRTGQRKRPKMGMNTEAFFGQGTRLTVV.

This clonotype occurred a few times. The V call is TRBV2, the J call TRBJ2-6; D may be TRBD2 (5 bases). CDR3 size: 15 residues. Trimming pared 8 bases from V and 1 base from J, leaving 12 bases between. Looked up from germline, CDR1 is SNHLY and CDR2 is FYNNEI. The CDR3 coding sequence is TGTGCCAGCTCCAACCCGGGATCTGGGGCCAACGTCCTGACTTTC. This encodes CASSNPGSGANVLTF.

V is TRBV7-9 and J is TRBJ2-3; no definite D call. The CDR3 extends over 13 amino acids. CDR1 SEHNR and CDR2 FQNEAQ come from the germline V gene (reference sequence). With 1 base removed from V and 5 bases from J, the gap between germline ends came to 7 bases. CDR3 nucleotides: TGTGCCAGCAGCTTAGAGTCTGGAGATACGCAGTATTTT. It specifies CASSLESGDTQYF.

This clonotype appeared once. The genes are TRBV5-6 and TRBJ1-2; perhaps TRBD1 as D (6 bases). V lost 0 bases, J lost 5 bases, and 20 bases lay in between. Germline-derived CDR1 and CDR2 are SGHDT and YYEEEE. The CDR3 contains 17 residues. CDR3 loop: CASSLARTAGVFYGYTF. CDR3 nucleotides: TGTGCCAGCAGCTTGGCCAGGACCGCAGGGGTTTTTTATGGCTACACCTTC.

This clonotype was seen a few times. This chain connects TRBV25-1 to TRBJ2-1, with 10 nucleotides matching TRBD2. This CDR3 comprises 15 residues. V shed 3 bases, J shed 4 bases, and the junction held 3 bases outside the gene matches. Looked up from germline, CDR1 is MGHDK and CDR2 is SYGVNS. CDR3 in amino acids: CASSELLAGYNEQFF. The CDR3 bases are TGTGCCAGCAGTGAGCTACTAGCGGGATACAATGAGCAGTTCTTC.

V usage is TRBV29-1 and J usage is TRBJ1-2; D is uncertain. Germline V gives CDR1 SQVTM, CDR2 ANQGSEA. This CDR3 spans 13 amino acids. With 4 bases removed from V and 2 bases from J, the gap between germline ends came to 11 bases. The chain's CDR3 is CSVGEGLNYGYTF. The CDR3 coding sequence is TGCAGCGTTGGTGAAGGTCTAAACTATGGCTACACCTTC.

There are a few counts of this clonotype. The chain joins TRBV5-4 to TRBJ2-3; D is ambiguous. With 4 bases removed from V and 0 bases from J, the gap between germline ends came to 6 bases. This CDR3 is built from 13 residues. Germline CDR1 SGHNT, CDR2 YYREEE (reference sequence). CDR3 region: CASSQPSTDTQYF. DNA of the CDR3: TGTGCCAGCAGCCAACCTAGCACAGATACGCAGTATTTT. The complete variable domain, with remaining parts taken from reference TRBV5-4 and TRBJ2-3, reads ETGVTQSPTHLIKTRGQQVTLRCSSQSGHNTVSWYQQALGQGPQFIFQYYREEENGRGNFPPRFSGLQFPNYSSELNVNALELDDSALYLCASSQPSTDTQYFGPGTRLTVL.

V is TRBV5-6 and J is TRBJ1-1; TRBD1 matches 9 bases. Germline assignment: CDR1 SGHDT and CDR2 YYEEEE. V lost 4 bases, J lost 3 bases, and 7 bases stayed unmatched. The CDR3 consists of 15 residues. The CDR3 region is CASSHGGQGHTEAFF. In nucleotides, the CDR3 is TGTGCCAGCAGCCATGGGGGACAGGGACACACTGAAGCTTTCTTT.

This clonotype was seen a few times. J is TRBJ2-7 and V is TRBV30; the D is unclear. Trimming cost V 0 bases and J 6 bases, with 6 bases left between them. The CDR3 consists of 11 residues. CDR1 is GTSNPN, CDR2 SVGIG, per germline (reference sequence). DNA of the CDR3: TGTGCCTGGAGTGTATCTGGCGAGCAGTACTTC. This encodes CAWSVSGEQYF.

The count of this clonotype is one. V is TRBV20-1 and J is TRBJ1-4, with 7 positions matching TRBD1. CDR1 DFQATT and CDR2 SNEGSKA come from the germline V gene (reference sequence). Trimming cost V 6 bases and J 3 bases; bases outside gene matches: 4. The CDR3 sequence is 13 residues long. The CDR3 protein is CSANQGANEKLFF. In DNA, the CDR3 is TGCAGTGCCAACCAGGGGGCTAATGAAAAACTGTTTTTT.

The chain has TRBV20-1 and TRBJ2-7; 10 bases agree with TRBD1. The J segment lost 4 bases and the V segment lost 4 bases, leaving 13 bases of the junction unmatched. The germline V gene has CDR1 DFQATT and CDR2 SNEGSKA (reference sequence). This CDR3 contains 16 residues. CDR3: CSAMGYRRDRGYEQYF. CDR3 nucleotide sequence: TGCAGTGCTATGGGGTACCGCCGGGACAGGGGATACGAGCAGTACTTC.

This chain links TRBV7-6 with TRBJ2-1, with 7 bases lining up with TRBD1. Germline V CDR1 and CDR2: SGHVS, FNYEAQ. The CDR3 has 16 amino acids. V shed 6 bases and J 4 bases; nucleotides not matched to a gene: 12. DNA for the CDR3: TGTGCCAGCAGTCGCCCCCTGGGACAGCGTTACAATGAGCAGTTCTTC. Its protein is CASSRPLGQRYNEQFF.

The chain is built from TRBV4-1 and TRBJ2-3, with TRBD2 matching 7 bases. Germline values: CDR1 MGHRA, CDR2 YSYEKL. The CDR3 has 16 amino acids. V gave up 0 bases and J gave up 1 base; unmatched junction bases: 4. CDR3 loop: CASSQEAGRGTDTQYF. The CDR3, as DNA: TGCGCCAGCAGCCAAGAAGCGGGGCGGGGCACAGATACGCAGTATTTT.